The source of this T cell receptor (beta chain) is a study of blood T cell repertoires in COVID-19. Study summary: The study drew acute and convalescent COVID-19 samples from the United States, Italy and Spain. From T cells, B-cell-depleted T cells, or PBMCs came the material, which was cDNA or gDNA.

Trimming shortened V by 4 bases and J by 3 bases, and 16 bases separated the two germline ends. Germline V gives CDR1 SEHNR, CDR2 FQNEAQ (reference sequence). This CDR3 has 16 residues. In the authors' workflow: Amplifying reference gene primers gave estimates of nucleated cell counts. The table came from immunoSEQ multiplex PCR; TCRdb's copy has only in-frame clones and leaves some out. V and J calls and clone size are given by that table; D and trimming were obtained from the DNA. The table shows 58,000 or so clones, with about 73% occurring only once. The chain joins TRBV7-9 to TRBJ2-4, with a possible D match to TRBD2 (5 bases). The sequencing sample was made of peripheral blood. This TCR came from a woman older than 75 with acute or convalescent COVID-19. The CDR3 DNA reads TGTGCCAGCAGCTCCCCAAGGGAGAAAGTCAAAAACATTCAGTACTTC. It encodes CASSSPREKVKNIQYF.